This passage covers 8 T cell receptor beta chains from one sample sequenced in a study of T cell responses to AZD1222 COVID-19 vaccine. Data came from immunoSEQ multiplex PCR; TCRdb stores just in-frame clones and leaves some out. The data hold about 50,000 clones, with roughly 88% observed a single time. This specimen was peripheral blood, taken on day 0 of AZD1222 vaccination. The receptors stem from an adult in good health.

This sequence joins TRBV5-1 and TRBJ2-3; 13 nucleotides match TRBD2. J was trimmed by 2 bases and V by 2 bases; bases with no gene match: 5. Germline V CDR1 and CDR2: SGHRS, YFSETQ. This CDR3 has 17 residues. The CDR3 DNA follows: TGCGCCAGCAGCTTCACTAGCGGGGGGGCAAACACAGATACGCAGTATTTT. It encodes CASSFTSGGANTDTQYF.

The chain joins TRBV9 to TRBJ1-1, with D unclear. In germline, CDR1 is SGDLS, CDR2 YYNGEE. CDR3 length: 15 residues. V lost 0 bases to trimming and J lost 1 base, with 10 bases between them. This chain's CDR3 is CASSVEDRRNTEAFF. CDR3 sequence (DNA): TGTGCCAGCAGCGTAGAAGATCGGAGGAACACTGAAGCTTTCTTT.

The chain carries TRBV11-2 and TRBJ2-7; TRBD2 matches at 16 bases. Unmatched junction bases numbered 8, after V lost 0 bases and J lost 6 bases. CDR1 is SGHAT, CDR2 FQNNGV, per germline. CDR3 length: 18 amino acids. The CDR3 reads CASSLERGTSGGAFEQYF. In DNA form, the CDR3 reads TGTGCCAGCAGCTTAGAAAGAGGGACTAGCGGGGGGGCATTCGAGCAGTACTTC.

The chain has TRBV28 and TRBJ2-7; possibly TRBD1 for D (6 bases). The ends were cut back, 6 bases at V and 6 bases at J, with 15 bases in the middle. Germline CDR1 is MDHEN and CDR2 is SYDVKM. This CDR3 region has 13 residues. The CDR3 DNA is TGTGCCAGCAGGGGACAAGGTCTATTCGAGCAGTACTTC. It specifies CASRGQGLFEQYF.

The chain uses TRBV6-5 and TRBJ2-7; TRBD1 agrees at 10 bases. The V gene end was trimmed by 5 bases and the J gene end by 9 bases; junction bases not matched to a gene: 13. CDR1 is MNHEY and CDR2 is SVGAGI in the germline V gene. CDR3 length equals 15 residues. CDR3 in amino acids: CASSPPGQGNQGQYF. CDR3 bases: TGTGCCAGCAGTCCCCCGGGACAGGGGAATCAGGGGCAGTACTTC.

The chain carries TRBV5-6 and TRBJ2-7, with D possibly TRBD1 on 5 matching bases. Trimming removed 1 base from V and 6 bases from J, with 20 bases in between. Germline V gene lookup returns CDR1 SGHDT and CDR2 YYEEEE. This CDR3 comprises 16 residues. The chain's CDR3 is CASSLMGRALGSEQYF. The CDR3 DNA reads as TGTGCCAGCAGCTTGATGGGCAGGGCGTTAGGATCCGAGCAGTACTTC.

The chain uses TRBV6-1 and TRBJ2-7; D is unclear. Germline CDR1 reads MNHNS; CDR2 reads SASEGT. This CDR3 comprises 12 residues. Trimming shortened V by 3 bases and J by 2 bases, and 5 bases separated the two germline ends. This chain's CDR3 is CASSDGAYEQYF. For the CDR3, the DNA is TGTGCCAGCAGTGATGGGGCCTACGAGCAGTACTTC.

The chain uses TRBV7-8 and TRBJ2-7; unclear D gene. Germline CDR1 and CDR2: SGHVS and FQNEAQ. Trimming cost V 2 bases and J 3 bases, with 5 bases left between them. The CDR3 length is 12 residues. The CDR3 protein is CASSLNVYEQYF. The CDR3 DNA reads TGTGCCAGCAGCTTAAATGTCTACGAGCAGTACTTC.